The 22 T cell receptor beta chains in this list originate from one sample, sequenced in a study of T cell responses to AZD1222 COVID-19 vaccine. TCRdb keeps only in-frame clones here, not all; method: immunoSEQ multiplex PCR. Of around 4,400 clones listed, 89% are singletons. The sequences come from peripheral blood, collected 28 days after the second AZD1222 dose. Receptors were obtained from an adult who received the AZD1222 COVID-19 vaccine.

The chain recombines TRBV28 with TRBJ2-7, with D possibly called TRBD1 or TRBD2 (5 bases each). Looked up from germline, CDR1 is MDHEN and CDR2 is SYDVKM. The V end lost 5 bases, the J end lost 4 bases, and 12 bases lay between the germline ends. The length of the CDR3 is 13 residues. In DNA, the CDR3 is TGTGCCAGCAGTGAGGGGAATGGGTACGAGCAGTACTTC. It encodes CASSEGNGYEQYF.

The chain carries TRBV11-3 and TRBJ2-5; D is undetermined. CDR1 and CDR2 from the germline V gene are SGHNT and YENEEA. This CDR3 has 13 residues. Trimming shortened V by 4 bases and J by 5 bases, and 11 bases separated the two germline ends. In DNA form, the CDR3 reads TGTGCCAGCAGCTCCGGTCTGTCGGAGACCCAGTACTTC. This encodes CASSSGLSETQYF.

The J gene is TRBJ2-3, the V gene TRBV7-9; no firm D call. Germline V CDR1 and CDR2: SEHNR, FQNEAQ (reference sequence). V was pared by 8 bases and J by 2 bases, with 8 bases between. This CDR3 has 12 amino acids. The DNA for the CDR3 is TGTGCCAGCGGCACTATCACAGATACGCAGTATTTT. It translates to CASGTITDTQYF.

The V gene is TRBV4-1, the J gene TRBJ2-3, with D maybe TRBD1 (5 bases). V was shortened by 0 bases and J by 1 base, with 11 bases between the two germline ends. This CDR3 is built from 16 residues. In germline, CDR1 is MGHRA, CDR2 YSYEKL. The CDR3 loop is CASSQEGVPGTDTQYF. DNA for the CDR3: TGCGCCAGCAGCCAAGAAGGGGTCCCGGGCACAGATACGCAGTATTTT.

The chain joins TRBV7-2 to TRBJ2-5, with D possibly being TRBD2 (5 bases). CDR3 size: 14 residues. V gave up 5 bases and J gave up 2 bases, with 12 bases separating them. CDR1 SGHTA and CDR2 FQGNSA come from the germline V gene. Written as DNA, the CDR3 is TGTGCCAGCAGCCCGGGAACCCTTCAAGAGACCCAGTACTTC. This encodes CASSPGTLQETQYF.

The chain combines TRBV7-3 with TRBJ2-2, with TRBD2 matching 8 bases. Per the germline V gene, CDR1 is SGHTA and CDR2 is FQGTGA. CDR3 size: 15 residues. V was clipped by 3 bases and J by 11 bases; unmatched bases: 11. Here the CDR3 DNA reads TGTGCCAGCAGCTTGCGAAACACCGGGACTAGAGAGCTGTTTTTT. The encoded protein is CASSLRNTGTRELFF.

A few counts support this clone. The chain has TRBV2 and TRBJ1-1; D is possibly TRBD1 (6 bases). V was shortened by 6 bases and J by 1 base, with 15 bases between the two germline ends. This CDR3 region has 15 residues. CDR1 is SNHLY, CDR2 FYNNEI, per germline. The CDR3 bases are TGTGCCAGCAGGGCTGAGGGACATCAGAACACTGAAGCTTTCTTT. Protein: CASRAEGHQNTEAFF.

The V call is TRBV19, the J call TRBJ1-5; D gene unclear. This CDR3 spans 15 amino acids. From germline, CDR1 is LNHDA and CDR2 SQIVND (reference sequence). V was trimmed by 2 bases and J by 4 bases, leaving 12 bases between them. The CDR3 protein is CASSINTIRNQPQHF. The DNA for the CDR3 is TGTGCCAGTAGTATAAACACGATTAGGAATCAGCCCCAGCATTTT.

The chain uses TRBV28 and TRBJ2-6; D gene uncertain. This CDR3 is 16 amino acids long. Trimming removed 1 base from V and 4 bases from J, with 11 bases in between. The germline CDR1 and CDR2 sequences are MDHEN and SYDVKM. The CDR3 nucleotides read TGTGCCAGCAGTTTATACACCCCGTCCGGGGCCAACGTCCTGACTTTC. Translating gives CASSLYTPSGANVLTF. The entire variable domain, with the rest obtained from reference TRBV28 and TRBJ2-6, is as follows: DVKVTQSSRYLVKRTGEKVFLECVQDMDHENMFWYRQDPGLGLRLIYFSYDVKMKEKGDIPEGYSVSREKKERFSLILESASTNQTSMYLCASSLYTPSGANVLTFGAGSRLTVL.

V and J are TRBV3-1 (or the pseudogene TRBV3-2) and TRBJ2-1; D gene unclear. The CDR3 has 13 residues. Trimming took 4 bases from V and 5 from J, leaving 9 bases between them. Germline values: CDR1 LGHDT, CDR2 YNNKEL (reference sequence). The CDR3 nucleotides are TGTGCCAGCAGCCTCCTGGGCAACAATGAGCAGTTCTTC. This encodes CASSLLGNNEQFF.

The rearrangement joins TRBV4-3 to TRBJ1-3; 10 bases map to TRBD1. This CDR3 has 18 amino acids. Trimming cost V 0 bases and J 4 bases; bases outside gene matches: 9. Germline V gives CDR1 LGHNA, CDR2 YSLEER. The CDR3 coding sequence is TGCGCCAGCAGCCAAGATTTCCCCGGACAGGGGGAAGGAAACACCATATATTTT. It codes for CASSQDFPGQGEGNTIYF.

The rearrangement uses TRBV5-5 and TRBJ1-2, with 11 bases fitting TRBD1. V trimming: 4 bases; J trimming: 2 bases; junction bases outside the gene matches: 4. CDR1 SGHKS and CDR2 YYEKEE come from the germline V gene (reference sequence). The CDR3 runs 15 residues. In DNA, the CDR3 is TGTGCCAGCAGCCCAGGGACAGGGGGAAACTATGGCTACACCTTC. It codes for CASSPGTGGNYGYTF.

The V gene is TRBV28, the J gene TRBJ2-2; 7 bases are a match to TRBD2. CDR1 and CDR2 from the germline V gene are MDHEN and SYDVKM. The CDR3 is 16 residues long. Trimming removed 5 bases from V and 4 bases from J; junction bases left unmatched: 10. CDR3 loop: CASSPAGVRRTGELFF. The CDR3 bases are TGTGCCAGCAGTCCGGCGGGGGTACGACGCACCGGGGAGCTGTTTTTT.

The rearrangement joins TRBV5-1 to TRBJ2-3; either TRBD1 or TRBD2 may supply D (5 bases each). This CDR3 spans 14 amino acids. CDR1 and CDR2 from the germline V gene are SGHRS and YFSETQ. Trimming left V 5 bases short and J 1 base short, with 11 bases between. The CDR3 reads CASSGTDRTDTQYF. CDR3 sequence (DNA): TGCGCCAGCAGTGGGACGGACCGCACAGATACGCAGTATTTT.

This chain uses TRBV6-1 with TRBJ1-2; maybe TRBD1 (5 bases). Germline V CDR1 and CDR2: MNHNS, SASEGT. The CDR3 length is 16 residues. The V end was cut by 4 bases, the J end by 8 bases, with 23 bases between. DNA for the CDR3: TGTGCCAGCAGTGCGCCCGGGACCCGGGTTTTGGGAGGCTACACCTTC. This translates into CASSAPGTRVLGGYTF.

CDR3 sequence reads: CASSPGLAGGNEQFF. In DNA form, the CDR3 reads TGTGCCAGCAGCCCGGGACTAGCGGGAGGCAATGAGCAGTTCTTC. The chain has TRBV6-6 and TRBJ2-1; 15 nucleotides agree with TRBD2. V shed 6 bases and J 6 bases; nucleotides not matched to a gene: 3. The CDR3 length is 15 residues. In germline, CDR1 is MNHNY, CDR2 SVGAGI (reference sequence).

The chain uses TRBV11-2 and TRBJ2-1, with 7 bases aligning to TRBD2. CDR3 size: 15 residues. The V and J ends lost 4 bases and 2 bases, in that order; junction bases with no gene match: 5. Germline CDR1 reads SGHAT; CDR2 reads FQNNGV. The CDR3 here is CASSSEAGTYNEQFF. For the CDR3, the DNA is TGTGCCAGCAGCTCCGAAGCGGGAACCTACAATGAGCAGTTCTTC.

The V and J genes are TRBV11-3 and TRBJ1-1; no firm D call. From germline, CDR1 is SGHNT and CDR2 YENEEA. The germline V and J ends were trimmed by 2 bases and 1 base, with 5 bases remaining between them. The CDR3 covers 13 residues. CDR3 coding DNA: TGTGCCAGCAGCTTAACAACGAACACTGAAGCTTTCTTT. It translates to CASSLTTNTEAFF. Full variable domain (missing parts from reference TRBV11-3 and TRBJ1-1): EAGVVQSPRYKIIEKKQPVAFWCNPISGHNTLYWYLQNLGQGPELLIRYENEEAVDDSQLPKDRFSAERLKGVDSTLKIQPAELGDSAVYLCASSLTTNTEAFFGQGTRLTVV.

V gene TRBV6-9 combines with J gene TRBJ2-1; D ambiguous. V was trimmed by 6 bases and J by 0 bases, leaving 6 bases between them. Germline V gives CDR1 MNHGY, CDR2 SVAAGI. The CDR3 spans 13 residues. In DNA form, the CDR3 reads TGTGCCAGCAGCGACCCCTCCTACAATGAGCAGTTCTTC. Translation: CASSDPSYNEQFF.

V is TRBV7-8 and J is TRBJ1-4; D unresolved. This CDR3 has 14 amino acids. Trimming pared 5 bases from V and 6 bases from J, leaving 13 bases between. Germline loops: CDR1 SGHVS, CDR2 FQNEAQ. The CDR3 bases are TGTGCCAGCAGCATCAGGAGGCTAGATGAAAAACTGTTTTTT. Amino acids: CASSIRRLDEKLFF.

The V call is TRBV18, the J call TRBJ1-3; unclear D gene. V lost 5 bases, J lost 0 bases, and 8 bases lay in between. The germline V gene encodes CDR1 KGHSH and CDR2 LQKENI. This CDR3 spans 14 amino acids. The CDR3 protein is CASSNTNSGNTIYF. CDR3 sequence (DNA): TGTGCCAGCTCAAATACTAACTCTGGAAACACCATATATTTT. Using reference TRBV18 and TRBJ1-3 for the parts outside the CDR3, the full variable domain is NAGVMQNPRHLVRRRGQEARLRCSPMKGHSHVYWYRQLPEEGLKFMVYLQKENIIDESGMPKERFSAEFPKEGPSILRIQQVVRGDSAAYFCASSNTNSGNTIYFGEGSWLTVV.

The rearrangement links TRBV7-2 to TRBJ2-3; D unresolved. CDR3 length equals 13 residues. V gave up 3 bases and J gave up 2 bases, with 6 bases separating them. From germline, CDR1 is SGHTA and CDR2 FQGNSA. CDR3 in amino acids: CASSLYATDTQYF. Written as DNA, the CDR3 is TGTGCCAGCAGCTTGTATGCCACAGATACGCAGTATTTT.